Here is one TCR beta chain with its context. The sample holds a few counts of this clone. No antigen is known for it. Base quality data are lacking; no much larger clone is found one base away. Each donor gave one peripheral blood draw, approximately 120 mL on average, collected into heparinised tubes. A BD FACSAria II was used to sort naive, central memory, regulatory and stem cell-like memory CD4+ T cells with a panel that included CD45RO, CCR7, CD25, CD127, CD95 and CD27. A purity above 95% was achieved for all sorted populations. PBMCs were separated immediately by Lymphoprep density gradient centrifugation and were stained directly, without being cultured. So that batch effects would be minimized, each experiment stained and sorted samples in pairs, pairing one healthy donor with one patient. The High Capacity cDNA Reverse Transcription Kit was used to reverse transcribe all of the isolated RNA, meaning that expressed TCRB transcripts were what got sequenced. Deep immunoSEQ sequencing was performed on naive, central memory and regulatory T cell samples, with an average of about 3.57 million total reads per sample. Sorted cells were lysed in RLT buffer and RNA was extracted with DNase-treated RNeasy Micro or Mini kits, depending on cell number. Each cell subset was processed on its own to prevent cross-contamination, while patient and healthy donor samples were processed together. The immunoSEQ multiplex PCR was used to amplify TCRB sequences from cDNA, yielding 87-bp fragments that span the CDR3 region. Sequencing of the amplicons was performed on the Illumina HiSeq platform. From the authors' description of their analysis: PCR bias was corrected computationally using synthetic template baselines, and reads within Hamming distance 2 were collapsed, with unmergeable singletons discarded. Reads were aligned to IMGT to assign V, D and J genes, CDR3 length, and insertions or deletions at six rearrangement sites. Clonotype counts were normalized to sorted cell number within each subset before computing true diversity and Gini coefficients with the tcR R package. Repertoire sharing was quantified using the overlap coefficient calculated on TCRB nucleotide sequences. Drawn from immuneACCESS, this table holds only the in-frame rearrangements with V and J called that TCRdb kept. Clones are partly lost; checked studies trace under half to an unresolved V gene and leave the rest unexplained. The DNA gave D and trimming, while V, J and clone size come from that table. The sample contains more than 95,000 clones, approximately 15% of them found a single time. 2.6% of the sample rests with the top ten.

The germline V gene provides CDR1 SGHRS and CDR2 YFSETQ. The CDR3 sequence holds 14 residues, the cysteine and phenylalanine included. Of the read, only the CDR3 DNA is kept; its 42 bases are in frame from base 1. The junction carries 12 bases between V and J, which are trimmed by 0 bases and 5 bases respectively. This entry comes from a study of beta chain features in type 1 diabetes (dated by TCRdb to the late 2010s). General notes on the study: Patients and healthy donors did not differ in mean age, gender distribution, total cell number or subset yield. Across all samples, approximately 100 million sorted cells were examined, and cell number per subset correlated strongly with RNA yield. In the study, TCRB repertoires of sorted circulating CD4+ T cell subsets from recently diagnosed type 1 diabetes patients were compared with those of matched healthy donors. Regulatory and stem cell-like memory subsets were isolated from only 8 patients and roughly 8 healthy donors, whereas naive and central memory subsets came from all 30 or so donors.

Broad study findings and their caveats: Sequencing cDNA rather than genomic DNA could over-represent highly expressing activated cells, although activation and CD3 levels did not differ between groups. A moderate but significant shortening of TCRB CDR3 length was observed in type 1 diabetes patients in all four CD4+ subsets. Naive, central memory and regulatory TCRB repertoires appeared more similar among patients than among healthy donors. PCR might favor shorter templates, but patient and control samples were amplified and corrected together, so any skew would affect both groups equally. Because the HLA sub-analyses included only small numbers of individuals, any influence of HLA type on TCRB rearrangement was left unresolved. At VDJ recombination sites, type 1 diabetes patients had fewer insertions and more deleted nucleotides, which implies abnormalities in thymic rearrangement.

The receptor's source is a man aged 18 to 35 with type 1 diabetes. The sequencing input was central memory CD4+ T cells from blood. This chain is built from TRBV5-1 and TRBJ2-7; the D gene identity is not certain. Read as DNA, the sequence is TGCGCCAGCAGCTTGGGCCCTTACACGGACGAGCAGTACTTC. The encoded protein is CASSLGPYTDEQYF.